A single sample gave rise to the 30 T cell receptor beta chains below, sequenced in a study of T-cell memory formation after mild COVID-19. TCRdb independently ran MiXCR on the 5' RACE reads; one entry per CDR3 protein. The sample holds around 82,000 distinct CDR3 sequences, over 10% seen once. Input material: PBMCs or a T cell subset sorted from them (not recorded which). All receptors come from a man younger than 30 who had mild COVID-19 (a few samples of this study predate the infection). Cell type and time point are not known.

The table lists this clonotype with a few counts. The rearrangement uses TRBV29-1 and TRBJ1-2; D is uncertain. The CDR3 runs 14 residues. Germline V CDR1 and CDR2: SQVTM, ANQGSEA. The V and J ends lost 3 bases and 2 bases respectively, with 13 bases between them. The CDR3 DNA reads TGCAGCGTTGAGGGATACCCAAGAAACTATGGCTACACCTTC. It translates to CSVEGYPRNYGYTF.

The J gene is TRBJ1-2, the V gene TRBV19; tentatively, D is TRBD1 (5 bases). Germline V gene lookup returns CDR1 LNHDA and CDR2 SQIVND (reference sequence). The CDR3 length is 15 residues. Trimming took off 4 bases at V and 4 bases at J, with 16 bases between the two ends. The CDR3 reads CASSTDGRAAYGYTF. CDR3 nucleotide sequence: TGTGCCAGTAGTACCGACGGCAGGGCAGCCTATGGCTACACCTTC.

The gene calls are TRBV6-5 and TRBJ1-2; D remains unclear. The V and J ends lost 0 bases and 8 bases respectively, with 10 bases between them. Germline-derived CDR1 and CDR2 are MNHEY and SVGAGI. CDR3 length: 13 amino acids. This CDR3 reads CASSYSRFWGYTF. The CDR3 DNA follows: TGTGCCAGCAGTTACTCACGGTTTTGGGGCTACACCTTC.

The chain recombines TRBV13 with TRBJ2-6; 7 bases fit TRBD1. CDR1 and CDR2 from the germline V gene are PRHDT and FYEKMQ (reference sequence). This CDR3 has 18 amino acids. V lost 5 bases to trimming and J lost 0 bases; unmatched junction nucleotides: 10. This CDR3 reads CASSEWTGLGSGANVLTF. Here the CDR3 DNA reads TGTGCCAGCAGCGAGTGGACAGGCCTCGGCTCTGGGGCCAACGTCCTGACTTTC.

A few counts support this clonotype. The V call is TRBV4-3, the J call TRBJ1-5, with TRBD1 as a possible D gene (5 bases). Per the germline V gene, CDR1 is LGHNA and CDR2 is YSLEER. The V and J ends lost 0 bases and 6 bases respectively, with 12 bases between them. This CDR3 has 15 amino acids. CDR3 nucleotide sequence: TGCGCCAGCAGCCAAGATGGGGGGTCGGGTCAGCCCCAGCATTTT. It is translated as CASSQDGGSGQPQHF.

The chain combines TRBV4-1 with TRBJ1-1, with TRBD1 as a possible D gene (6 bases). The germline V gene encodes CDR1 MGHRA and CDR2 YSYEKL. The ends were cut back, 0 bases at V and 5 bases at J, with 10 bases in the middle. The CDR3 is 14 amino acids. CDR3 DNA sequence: TGCGCCAGCAGCCAAGATGGGGACAAAACTGAAGCTTTCTTT. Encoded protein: CASSQDGDKTEAFF.

The CDR3 DNA reads as TGCGCCAGCAGCCAAAATGCTCTGGATACGCAGTATTTT. As protein: CASSQNALDTQYF. This chain connects TRBV4-3 to TRBJ2-3, with unresolved D. The germline V gene has CDR1 LGHNA and CDR2 YSLEER. Trimming removed 2 bases from V and 6 bases from J, with 9 bases in between. The CDR3 is made up of 13 amino acids.

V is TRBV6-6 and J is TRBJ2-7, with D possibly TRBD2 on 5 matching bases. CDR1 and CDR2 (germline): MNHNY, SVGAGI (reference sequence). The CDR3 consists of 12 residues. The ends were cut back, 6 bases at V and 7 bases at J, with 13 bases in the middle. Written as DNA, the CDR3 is TGTGCCAGCAGCCCCAACACGGGAGAGCAGTACTTC. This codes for CASSPNTGEQYF.

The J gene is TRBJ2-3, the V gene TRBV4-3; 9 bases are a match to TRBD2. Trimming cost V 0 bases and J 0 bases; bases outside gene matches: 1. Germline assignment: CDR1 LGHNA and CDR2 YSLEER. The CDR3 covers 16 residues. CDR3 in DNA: TGCGCCAGCAGCCAAGACCTAGCGGGGAGCACAGATACGCAGTATTTT. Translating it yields CASSQDLAGSTDTQYF.

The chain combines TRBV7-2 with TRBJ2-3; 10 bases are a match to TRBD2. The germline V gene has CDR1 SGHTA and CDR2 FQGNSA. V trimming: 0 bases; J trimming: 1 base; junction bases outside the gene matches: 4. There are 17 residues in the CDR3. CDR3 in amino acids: CASSLALSGGGTDTQYF. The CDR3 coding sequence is TGTGCCAGCAGCTTAGCGCTGAGCGGGGGGGGCACAGATACGCAGTATTTT.

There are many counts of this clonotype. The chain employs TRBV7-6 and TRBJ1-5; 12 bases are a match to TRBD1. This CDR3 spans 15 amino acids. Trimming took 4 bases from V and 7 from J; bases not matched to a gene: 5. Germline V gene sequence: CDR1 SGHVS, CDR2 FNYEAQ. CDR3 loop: CASSSGTGGGQPQHF. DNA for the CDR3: TGTGCCAGCAGCTCCGGGACAGGGGGCGGGCAGCCCCAGCATTTT.

CDR3 coding DNA: TGTGCCAGCAGCTTAGGTCCCTGGGACAGGGGCCCTGGGGGGCAGCCCCAGCATTTT. Its protein product is CASSLGPWDRGPGGQPQHF. The V and J genes are TRBV7-2 and TRBJ1-5, with TRBD1 identical over 10 bases. CDR1 is SGHTA and CDR2 is FQGNSA in the germline V gene. The CDR3 extends over 19 amino acids. J gave up 7 bases and V 1 base, and 16 bases lay outside the gene matches.

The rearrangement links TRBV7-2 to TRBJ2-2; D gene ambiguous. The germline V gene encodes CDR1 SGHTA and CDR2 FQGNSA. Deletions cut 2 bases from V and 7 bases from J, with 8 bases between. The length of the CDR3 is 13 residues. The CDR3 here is CASSLLQIGELFF. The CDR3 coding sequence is TGTGCCAGCAGCTTATTACAGATCGGGGAGCTGTTTTTT.

The DNA for the CDR3 is TGTGCCAGCCGGGCGGGGGACAATGAGCAGTTCTTC. Translated, it gives CASRAGDNEQFF. The chain combines TRBV25-1 with TRBJ2-1, with 7 bases that match TRBD2. J gave up 5 bases and V 8 bases, and 3 bases lay outside the gene matches. CDR1 MGHDK and CDR2 SYGVNS come from the germline V gene. The CDR3 covers 12 residues. The whole variable domain, filled in from reference TRBV25-1 and TRBJ2-1, reads EADIYQTPRYLVIGTGKKITLECSQTMGHDKMYWYQQDPGMELHLIHYSYGVNSTEKGDLSSESTVSRIRTEHFPLTLESARPSHTSQYLCASRAGDNEQFFGPGTRLTVL.

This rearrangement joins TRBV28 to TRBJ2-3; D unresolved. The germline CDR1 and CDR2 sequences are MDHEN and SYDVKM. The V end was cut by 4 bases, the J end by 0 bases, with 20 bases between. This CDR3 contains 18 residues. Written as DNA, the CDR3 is TGTGCCAGCAGTTGGCACCACGGAAAAGGAAAGAGCACAGATACGCAGTATTTT. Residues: CASSWHHGKGKSTDTQYF.

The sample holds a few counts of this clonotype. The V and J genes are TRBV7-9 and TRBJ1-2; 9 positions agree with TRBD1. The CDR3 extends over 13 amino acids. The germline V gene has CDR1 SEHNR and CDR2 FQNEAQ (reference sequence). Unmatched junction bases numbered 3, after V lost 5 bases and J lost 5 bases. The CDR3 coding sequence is TGTGCCAGCAGCGATGGGACAGGGTATGGCTACACCTTC. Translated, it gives CASSDGTGYGYTF.

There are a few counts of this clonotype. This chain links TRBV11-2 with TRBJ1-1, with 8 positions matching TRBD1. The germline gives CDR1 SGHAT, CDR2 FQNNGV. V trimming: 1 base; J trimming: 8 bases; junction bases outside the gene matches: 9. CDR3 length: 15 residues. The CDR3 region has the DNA TGTGCCAGCAGCTTAGCCACAGGGGGGGGACGGGAAGCTTTCTTT. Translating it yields CASSLATGGGREAFF.

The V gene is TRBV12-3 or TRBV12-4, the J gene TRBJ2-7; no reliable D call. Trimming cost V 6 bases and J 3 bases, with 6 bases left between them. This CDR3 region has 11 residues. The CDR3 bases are TGTGCCAGCAGCCAAGGCTACGAGCAGTACGTC. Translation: CASSQGYEQYV.

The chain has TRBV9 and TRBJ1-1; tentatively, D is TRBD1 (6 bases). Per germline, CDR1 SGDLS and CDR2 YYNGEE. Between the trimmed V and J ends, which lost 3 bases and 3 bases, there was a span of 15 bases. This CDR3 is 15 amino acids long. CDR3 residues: CASSGQDSGDTEAFF. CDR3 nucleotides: TGTGCCAGCAGCGGGCAGGACTCAGGGGACACTGAAGCTTTCTTT.

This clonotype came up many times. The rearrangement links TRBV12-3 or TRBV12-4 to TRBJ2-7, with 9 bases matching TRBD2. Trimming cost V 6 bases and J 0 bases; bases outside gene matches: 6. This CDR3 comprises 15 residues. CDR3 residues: CASSPSGDTSYEQYF. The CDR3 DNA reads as TGTGCCAGCAGCCCTAGCGGGGATACCTCCTACGAGCAGTACTTC.

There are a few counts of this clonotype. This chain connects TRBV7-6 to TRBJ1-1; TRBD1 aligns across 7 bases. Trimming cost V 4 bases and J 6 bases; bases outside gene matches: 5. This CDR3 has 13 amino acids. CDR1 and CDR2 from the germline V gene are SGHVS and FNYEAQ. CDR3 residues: CASSSTGYAEAFF. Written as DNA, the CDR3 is TGTGCCAGCAGCTCGACAGGGTACGCTGAAGCTTTCTTT.

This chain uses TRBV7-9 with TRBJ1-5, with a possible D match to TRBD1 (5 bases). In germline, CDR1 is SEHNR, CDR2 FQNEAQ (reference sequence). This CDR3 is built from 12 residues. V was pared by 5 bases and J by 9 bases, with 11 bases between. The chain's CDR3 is CASSIGGRPQHF. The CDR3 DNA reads TGTGCCAGCAGCATCGGGGGGAGGCCCCAGCATTTT. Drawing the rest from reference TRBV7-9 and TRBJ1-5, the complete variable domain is DTGVSQNPRHKITKRGQNVTFRCDPISEHNRLYWYRQTLGQGPEFLTYFQNEAQLEKSRLLSDRFSAERPKGSFSTLEIQRTEQGDSAMYLCASSIGGRPQHFGDGTRLSIL.

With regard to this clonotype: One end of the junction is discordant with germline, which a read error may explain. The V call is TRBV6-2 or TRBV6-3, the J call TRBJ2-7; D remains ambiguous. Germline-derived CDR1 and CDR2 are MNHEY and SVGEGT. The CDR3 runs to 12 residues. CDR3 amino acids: CASSYWGPVGDF. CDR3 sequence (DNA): TGTGCCAGCAGTTACTGGGGTCCCGTCGGAGACTTC.

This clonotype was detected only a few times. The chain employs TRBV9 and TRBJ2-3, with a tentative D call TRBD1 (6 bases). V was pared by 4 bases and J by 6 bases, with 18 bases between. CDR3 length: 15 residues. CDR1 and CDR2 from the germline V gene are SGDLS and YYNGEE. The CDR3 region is CASSPQGNGRDTQYF. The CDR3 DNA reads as TGTGCCAGCAGCCCGCAGGGGAACGGAAGGGATACGCAGTATTTT.

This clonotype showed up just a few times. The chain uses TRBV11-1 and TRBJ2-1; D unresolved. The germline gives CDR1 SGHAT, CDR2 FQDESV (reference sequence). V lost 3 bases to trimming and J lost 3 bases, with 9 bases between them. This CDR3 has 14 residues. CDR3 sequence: CASSFGRSYNEQFF. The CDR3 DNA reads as TGTGCCAGCAGCTTCGGCAGGAGCTACAATGAGCAGTTCTTC.

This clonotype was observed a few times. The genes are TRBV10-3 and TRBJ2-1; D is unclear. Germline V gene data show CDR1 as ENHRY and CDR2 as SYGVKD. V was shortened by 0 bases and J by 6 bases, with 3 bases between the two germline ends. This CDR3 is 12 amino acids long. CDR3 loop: CAISESGNEQFF. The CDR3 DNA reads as TGTGCCATCAGTGAGTCTGGCAATGAGCAGTTCTTC.

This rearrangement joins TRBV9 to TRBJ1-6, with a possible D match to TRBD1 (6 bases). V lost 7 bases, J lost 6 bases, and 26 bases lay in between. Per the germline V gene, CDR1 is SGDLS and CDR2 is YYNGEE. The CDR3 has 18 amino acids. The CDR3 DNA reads TGTGCCAGCGAAGTAAGGGGGGACCCTCGGCATCTTAATTCACCCCTCCACTTT. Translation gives CASEVRGDPRHLNSPLHF.

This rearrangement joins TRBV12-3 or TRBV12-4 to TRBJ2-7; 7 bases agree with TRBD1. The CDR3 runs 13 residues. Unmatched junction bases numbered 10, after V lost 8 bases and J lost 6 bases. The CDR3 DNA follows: TGTGCCAGCGGAAATGGACAGGTCGGCGAGCAGTACTTC. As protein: CASGNGQVGEQYF.

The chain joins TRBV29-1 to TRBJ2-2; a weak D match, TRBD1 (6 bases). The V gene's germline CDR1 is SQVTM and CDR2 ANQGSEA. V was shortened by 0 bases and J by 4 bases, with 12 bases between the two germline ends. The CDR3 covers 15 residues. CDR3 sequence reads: CSVEDQDRPTGELFF. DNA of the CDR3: TGCAGCGTTGAAGATCAGGACAGACCCACCGGGGAGCTGTTTTTT.

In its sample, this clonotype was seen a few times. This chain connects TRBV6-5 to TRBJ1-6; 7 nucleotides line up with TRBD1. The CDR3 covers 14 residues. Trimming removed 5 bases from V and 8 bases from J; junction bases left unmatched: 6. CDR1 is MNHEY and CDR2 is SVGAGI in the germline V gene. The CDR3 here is CASSTGQIHSPLHF. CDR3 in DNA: TGTGCCAGCAGTACGGGACAGATTCATTCACCCCTCCACTTT.